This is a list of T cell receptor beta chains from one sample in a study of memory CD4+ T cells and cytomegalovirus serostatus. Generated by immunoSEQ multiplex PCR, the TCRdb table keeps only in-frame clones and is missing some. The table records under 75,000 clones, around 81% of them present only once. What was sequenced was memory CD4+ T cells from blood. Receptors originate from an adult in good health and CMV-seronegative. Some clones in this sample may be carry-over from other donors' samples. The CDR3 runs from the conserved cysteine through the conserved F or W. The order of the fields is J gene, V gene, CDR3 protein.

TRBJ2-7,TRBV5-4,CASSPGQVGYEQYF
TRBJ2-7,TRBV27,CASRVGDFGEQYF
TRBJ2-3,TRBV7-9,CASSAPGTGFRGTDTQYF
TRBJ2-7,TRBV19,CASSITIKGSYEQYF
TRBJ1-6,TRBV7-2,CASSARNSPLHF
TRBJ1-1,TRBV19,CASTRGSAEAFF
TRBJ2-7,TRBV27,CASSPGSSSRPYEQYF
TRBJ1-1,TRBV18,CASSPTGNTEAFF
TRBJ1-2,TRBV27,CASSLSGTALAGGYTF
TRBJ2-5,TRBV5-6,CASSPLGGLETQYF
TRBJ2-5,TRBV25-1,CASSQSPGETQYF
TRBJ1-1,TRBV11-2,CASSLTRGNTEAFF
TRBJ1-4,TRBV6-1,CASKIGGPGEKLFF
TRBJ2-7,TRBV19,CASSTTRPDGDEQYF
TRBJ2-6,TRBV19,CASSPGRTGANVLTF
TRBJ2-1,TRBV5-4,CASSLGQGVAYNEQFF
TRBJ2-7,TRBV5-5,CASSLTLAGVYEQYF
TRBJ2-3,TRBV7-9,CASGLHRGRTDTQYF
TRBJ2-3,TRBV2,CASSEWVIRRGSDTQYF
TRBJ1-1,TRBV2,CASTYVQGSDEAFF
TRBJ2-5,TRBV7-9,CASSRRAEMLRGETQYF
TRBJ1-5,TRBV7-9,CASSQGDQPQHF
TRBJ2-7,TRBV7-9,CASKETSGGAGEQYF
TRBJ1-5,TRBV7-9,CASSPQGAGQPQHF
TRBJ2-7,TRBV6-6,CASSYPGSYEQYF
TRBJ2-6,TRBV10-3,CAISESTRGFSGANVLTF